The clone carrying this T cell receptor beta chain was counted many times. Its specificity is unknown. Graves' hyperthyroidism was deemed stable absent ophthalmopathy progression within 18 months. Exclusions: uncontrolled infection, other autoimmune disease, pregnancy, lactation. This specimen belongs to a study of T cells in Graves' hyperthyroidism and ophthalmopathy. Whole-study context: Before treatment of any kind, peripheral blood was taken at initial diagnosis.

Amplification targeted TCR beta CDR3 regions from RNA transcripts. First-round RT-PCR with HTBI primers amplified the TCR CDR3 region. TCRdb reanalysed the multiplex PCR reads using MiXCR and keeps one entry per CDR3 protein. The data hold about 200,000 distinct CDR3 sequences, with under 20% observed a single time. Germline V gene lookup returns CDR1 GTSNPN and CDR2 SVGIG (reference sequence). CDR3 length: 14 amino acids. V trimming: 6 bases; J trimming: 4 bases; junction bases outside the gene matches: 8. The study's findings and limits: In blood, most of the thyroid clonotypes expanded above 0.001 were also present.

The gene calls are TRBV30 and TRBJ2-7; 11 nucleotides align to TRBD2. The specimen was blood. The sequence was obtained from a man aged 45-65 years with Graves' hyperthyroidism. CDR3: CACNVAGGWYEQYF. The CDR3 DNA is TGTGCCTGTAATGTAGCGGGAGGGTGGTACGAGCAGTACTTC.